A single TCR beta chain is shown here with its context. The CDR3 is 15 residues long. Trimming cost V 6 bases and J 9 bases, with 21 bases left between them. As processed by the authors: By means of reference gene primer amplification, nucleated cell counts were estimated. Clones were sequenced by immunoSEQ multiplex PCR, and TCRdb holds only the in-frame ones, with some missing. From that table come the V and J calls and clone size; the DNA was used to work out D and trimming. This sample yields about 120,000 clones, of which over 75% are seen a single time; over 1% belongs to the top ten. The data were obtained in a study of blood T cell repertoires in COVID-19. Turning to the study itself: COVID-19 samples collected from the United States, Italy and Spain covered acute and convalescent phases. Sources were T cells, B-cell-depleted T cells, or PBMCs; the material itself was cDNA or gDNA.

The TCR was taken from an elderly woman with acute or convalescent COVID-19. The specimen was peripheral blood. The chain carries TRBV23-1 and TRBJ1-5, with D perhaps TRBD1 (6 bases). TRBV23-1 is classed as an ORF, of uncertain function. DNA for the CDR3: TGCGCCAGCAGCTTAAACAGGGACGGTATCGTGCCCCAGCATTTT. This translates into CASSLNRDGIVPQHF.